This T cell receptor (beta chain) derives from a study of immune cell composition in non-small cell lung cancer. Study observations and caveats: Squamous carcinomas (75%) more often had tumour-associated clones >0.5% than adenocarcinomas (approximately 35%).

As regards this clone: Its specificity is not known.

Generated by immunoSEQ multiplex PCR, the TCRdb table keeps only in-frame clones and is missing some. The data show approximately 2,800 clones, around 70% seen once. In germline, CDR1 is GTSNPN, CDR2 SVGIG (reference sequence). CDR3 size: 18 residues. Losses at the gene ends were 7 bases for V and 2 bases for J; bases not matched to a gene: 16. The clonotype originates from a human donor with non-small cell lung cancer. Source material: lung tumor tissue. V is TRBV30 and J is TRBJ2-7, with 14 bases that match TRBD2. This CDR3 reads CASQWGRGLAGATYEQYF. The CDR3 DNA reads TGTGCCTCACAGTGGGGTAGGGGACTAGCGGGAGCAACCTACGAGCAGTACTTC. The variable domain in full, completed from reference TRBV30 and TRBJ2-7, reads SQTIHQWPATLVQPVGSPLSLECTVEGTSNPNLYWYRQAAGRGLQLLFYSVGIGQISSEVPQNLSASRPQDRQFILSSKKLLLSDSGFYLCASQWGRGLAGATYEQYFGPGTRLTVT.